A selection of T cell receptor beta chains follows, all from one sample in a study of CD8+CD57+ T cells in acquired aplastic anemia. Using its own MiXCR run on the reads, TCRdb lists one record per CDR3 protein. The data contain around 250,000 distinct CDR3 sequences, approximately 86% of them singletons. Sample: sorted CD4+, CD8+, or CD8+CD57+ T cells (not recorded which) from PBMCs. Receptors originate from a human donor with aplastic anemia. Each CDR3 is given with its conserved first and last residue. A D gene is named only where the DNA matches it firmly. Where a row states a size, it is once, few, many or the class of an expanded clone; other rows omit it.

j_call	clone_size	d_call	v_call	cdr3_aa	cdr3_nt
TRBJ2-3	-	-	TRBV7-4	CASSVAVTSNTSYF	TGTGCCAGCAGCGTAGCGGTTACGAGCAATACGTCGTACTTT
TRBJ2-3	-	TRBD2	TRBV9	CASSVGGTSSDTQYF	TGTGCCAGCAGCGTAGGGGGGACTAGCTCAGATACGCAGTATTTT
TRBJ2-3	-	-	TRBV7-6	CASSLAHGTKKNYF	TGTGCCAGCAGCTTAGCGCACGGGACAAAAAAGAACTATTTT
TRBJ2-7	-	TRBD1	TRBV5-4	CASSGVPGTGVYEQYF	TGTGCCAGCAGCGGAGTCCCCGGGACAGGGGTCTACGAGCAGTACTTC
TRBJ1-3	-	-	TRBV9	CASSEMDRVSGNTIYF	TGTGCCAGCAGCGAAATGGACCGAGTTTCTGGAAACACCATATATTTT
TRBJ1-1	once	TRBD1	TRBV19	CASNEGASTEAFF	TGTGCCAGTAACGAGGGGGCAAGTACTGAAGCTTTCTTT
TRBJ1-1	once	TRBD1	TRBV9	CASSLGLTGTTELFF	TGTGCCAGCAGCCTAGGTCTGACAGGGACCACTGAACTTTTCTTT
TRBJ1-2	-	TRBD1	TRBV19	CASSTTGQGNGYTF	TGTGCCAGTAGTACAACGGGACAGGGAAACGGCTACACCTTC
TRBJ2-1	-	TRBD1	TRBV24-1	CATSLTGDYNEQFF	TGTGCCACCAGTTTGACAGGGGATTACAATGAGCAGTTCTTC
TRBJ2-1	-	TRBD2	TRBV2	CASSDGGVHEPVF	TGTGCCAGCAGTGATGGGGGGGTCCATGAGCCTGTATTC
TRBJ1-2	many	TRBD1	TRBV29-1	CSVEVGDRVSDGYTF	TGCAGCGTTGAAGTAGGGGACAGGGTGTCCGATGGCTACACCTTC
TRBJ2-1	-	-	TRBV9	CASSVARQAKNEQFF	TGTGCCAGCAGCGTAGCGAGACAAGCCAAAAATGAGCAGTTCTTC
TRBJ2-5	-	TRBD2	TRBV2	CTASEGGGADETQYF	TGCACCGCTAGTGAGGGCGGGGGGGCCGACGAGACCCAGTACTTC
TRBJ2-5	-	TRBD1	TRBV20-1	CSASPSTGNYF	TGCAGTGCTAGTCCATCGACAGGGAACTACTTC
TRBJ2-1	-	TRBD2	TRBV6-4	CASSDSLAGGPGEQFF	TGTGCCAGCAGTGACTCGCTAGCGGGAGGCCCCGGTGAGCAGTTCTTC
TRBJ2-7	-	-	TRBV12-3/TRBV12-4	CASTNGRGTGELFYF	TGTGCCAGCACTAACGGAAGGGGGACCGGGGAGCTGTTTTACTTC
TRBJ2-3	-	-	TRBV7-9	CASSLGSNTEAFFF	TGCGCCAGCAGCTTGGGCAGCAACACTGAAGCTTTCTTTTTT
TRBJ2-4	-	-	TRBV7-9	CASSLALQRQQF	TGTGCCAGCAGCTTGGCACTTCAGCGTCAGCAGTTC
TRBJ2-7	-	-	TRBV5-5	CASSLLDRNSEQYF	TGTGCCAGCAGCTTGTTAGACCGAAATAGCGAGCAGTACTTC
TRBJ2-7	-	TRBD1	TRBV15	CATSTGVGEQYF	TGTGCCACCAGTACAGGGGTGGGGGAGCAGTACTTC
TRBJ2-7	-	-	TRBV12-3/TRBV12-4	CASSIDWGNEQYF	TGTGCCAGCAGCATCGACTGGGGGAACGAGCAGTACTTC
TRBJ2-1	-	-	TRBV5-6	CASSPTWDGEQFF	TGTGCCAGCAGCCCAACATGGGATGGTGAGCAGTTCTTC
TRBJ2-6	-	TRBD2	TRBV9	CASSLAGSNEANVLTF	TGTGCCAGCAGCTTAGCGGGTAGCAACGAGGCCAATGTCCTGACTTTC
TRBJ2-1	few	-	TRBV12-5	CASNEDREYNEQFF	TGTGCCAGCAATGAGGACAGAGAATACAATGAGCAGTTCTTC
TRBJ2-2	-	-	TRBV7-3	CASSQNQGGPNTGELFF	TGCGCCAGCAGCCAAAATCAGGGGGGGCCGAACACCGGGGAGCTGTTTTTT
TRBJ2-3	-	-	TRBV7-8	CASSLAGTGNTEAF	TGTGCCAGCAGCTTAGCGGGAACAGGGAACACGGAAGCTTTT
TRBJ1-1	-	-	TRBV29-1	CSVEDVMVGAFF	TGCAGCGTTGAAGACGTGATGGTCGGGGCTTTCTTT
TRBJ2-1	few	TRBD2	TRBV5-6	CASSLGEGDEQFF	TGTGCCAGCAGCTTGGGGGAGGGCGATGAGCAGTTCTTC
TRBJ2-1	-	TRBD2	TRBV7-9	CASSGAAGGTEAFQFF	TGTGCCAGCAGCGGCGCAGCGGGGGGCACTGAAGCTTTCCAGTTCTTC
TRBJ2-5	-	-	TRBV10-3	CAISERGLEETQYF	TGTGCCATCTCAGAAAGGGGACTGGAGGAGACCCAGTACTTC
TRBJ1-1	once	-	TRBV12-3/TRBV12-4	CASSAPGRGMNTEAFF	TGTGCCAGCAGCGCGCCTGGAAGGGGCATGAACACTGAAGCTTTCTTT
TRBJ1-2	once	-	TRBV9	CASGVAGNILYFGYTF	TGTGCCAGCGGCGTGGCTGGGAACATTCTCTACTTCGGCTACACCTTC
TRBJ2-4	-	-	TRBV15	CASRGGSEQEYF	TGTGCCAGCAGAGGAGGCAGCGAGCAAGAGTACTTC
TRBJ2-1	once	-	TRBV7-9	CASSFQSSYGANVQFF	TGTGCCAGCAGCTTTCAAAGTAGCTACGGGGCCAACGTCCAGTTCTTC
TRBJ2-7	-	-	TRBV5-6	CASTSGSLSSYEQYF	TGTGCCAGCACCTCTGGCTCACTCTCCTCCTACGAGCAGTACTTC
TRBJ2-6	-	-	TRBV7-9	CASSAVTGSGWSGANVLTF	TGCGCCAGCAGCGCAGTAACAGGCTCGGGGTGGTCTGGGGCCAACGTCCTGACTTTC
TRBJ1-1	-	-	TRBV7-3	CASSRQANAVAHCFF	TGTGCCAGCTCAAGACAGGCCAACGCCGTTGCTCACTGTTTCTTT
TRBJ2-3	few	TRBD2	TRBV10-3	CAISDSGGAWDTQYF	TGTGCCATCAGTGATAGCGGGGGGGCATGGGATACGCAGTATTTT
TRBJ2-1	few	TRBD1	TRBV6-1	CASKGATNEQFF	TGTGCCAGCAAGGGGGCAACCAATGAGCAGTTCTTC
TRBJ2-1	-	-	TRBV7-8	CASSLAGGADTHEFFF	TGTGCCAGCAGCTTAGCGGGAGGCGCCGATACGCATGAGTTTTTCTTC
TRBJ2-3	-	-	TRBV2	CASSVAGGANTQSF	-
TRBJ1-2	-	TRBD1	TRBV7-3	CASSPTGGSGYTF	TGTGCCAGCAGCCCTACAGGGGGGAGCGGCTACACCTTC
TRBJ2-5	few	-	TRBV5-4	CASSFARETQYF	TGTGCCAGCAGCTTTGCTAGGGAGACCCAGTACTTC
TRBJ2-3	-	-	TRBV7-8	CASSLAGGRGATQYF	TGTGCCAGCAGCTTGGCTGGCGGTCGCGGAGCTACGCAGTATTTT
TRBJ2-1	-	TRBD1	TRBV7-2	CASSWRQGSNYRYF	TGTGCCAGCAGCTGGCGACAGGGCTCAAACTATCGCTACTTC
TRBJ2-4	-	TRBD2	TRBV9	CASSPWTSGNIQYF	TGTGCCAGCAGCCCCTGGACTAGCGGGAACATTCAGTACTTC
TRBJ2-3	-	TRBD2	TRBV7-9	CASSPMGGSGVPEYF	TGTGCCAGCAGCCCGATGGGCGGGAGCGGGGTCCCTGAGTATTTT
TRBJ1-5	-	-	TRBV9	CASGVAVSRNHPEHF	TGTGCCAGCGGCGTAGCGGTCTCCAGAAATCACCCCGAGCATTTT